The clone carrying this T cell receptor (beta chain) was detected a few times. Its antigen is still unknown. These data come from a study of cytomegalovirus exposure and HLA in healthy donors. Study-level findings and limits: With later analysis, a missense DCLRE1C variant became linked to TCR beta V- and J-gene trimming.

PCR was performed using 60 Vbeta and 13 Jbeta primers. Some clones are missing from TCRdb's copy, which holds only in-frame ones; the method was immunoSEQ multiplex PCR. The sample gives some 120,000 clones, 80% of which show up once; over 2.5% is in the top ten. The V gene end was trimmed by 5 bases and the J gene end by 4 bases; junction bases not matched to a gene: 2. The CDR3 runs to 12 residues. Germline V gives CDR1 SGHVS, CDR2 FNYEAQ. Donors were nominally healthy when sampled, though unrecorded immune exposures were likely. This rearrangement joins TRBV7-6 to TRBJ2-7, with 7 bases aligning to TRBD1. Sequenced input: PBMCs. This clonotype originated in a male donor in good health and CMV-seronegative. The chain's CDR3 is CASSQGDYEQYF. DNA of the CDR3: TGTGCCAGCAGCCAGGGGGATTACGAGCAGTACTTC.